These 22 T cell receptor beta chains originate from one sample sequenced in a study of blood T cell repertoires in COVID-19. Produced via immunoSEQ multiplex PCR; TCRdb's table is partial and in-frame only. The sample has roughly 250,000 clones, 88% seen once. Sample: peripheral blood. All receptors derive from a man aged 60 to 69 who had recovered from COVID-19.

The chain is built from TRBV2 and TRBJ2-2, with D unclear. Germline V gene data show CDR1 as SNHLY and CDR2 as FYNNEI. The CDR3 runs 14 residues. Trimming cost V 2 bases and J 6 bases, with 10 bases left between them. The CDR3, as DNA: TGTGCCAGCAGTGAACTTGGGCAGGCCGGGGAGCTGTTTTTT. It codes for CASSELGQAGELFF.

The chain is built from TRBV2 and TRBJ1-2; tentatively, D is TRBD1 (5 bases). Trimming took off 4 bases at V and 8 bases at J, with 20 bases between the two ends. Per the germline V gene, CDR1 is SNHLY and CDR2 is FYNNEI. The CDR3 consists of 15 residues. CDR3 amino acids: CASSVIVLPKGGYTF. The DNA for the CDR3 is TGTGCCAGCAGTGTGATTGTATTACCAAAGGGGGGCTACACCTTC.

V is TRBV21-1 and J is TRBJ2-7; the table's D gene call, TRBD1, was not cross checked with the DNA. TRBV21-1 corresponds to a pseudogene. The CDR3 has 13 residues. The CDR3 region has the DNA TGTGCGGGGACAGGGCCAATCTCCTACGAGCAGTACTTC. Translating gives CAGTGPISYEQYF.

The V and J genes are TRBV6-5 and TRBJ1-5; unclear D gene. The V gene lost 4 bases and the J gene lost 3 bases, with 7 bases spanning the gap. The CDR3 spans 13 residues. Germline CDR1 is MNHEY and CDR2 is SVGAGI. The CDR3 DNA follows: TGTGCCAGCAGTTCGGGGTTCAATCAGCCCCAGCATTTT. It specifies CASSSGFNQPQHF.

This chain links TRBV5-4 with TRBJ2-3, with a weak D call TRBD1 (7 bases). CDR1 SGHNT and CDR2 YYREEE come from the germline V gene (reference sequence). V gave up 5 bases and J gave up 5 bases, with 21 bases separating them. The CDR3 covers 16 residues. DNA for the CDR3: TGTGCCAGCAGAGAAGGGCAGGGGGGCCTGGGAGATACGCAGTATTTT. Translated: CASREGQGGLGDTQYF. The full variable domain, with the rest looked up from reference TRBV5-4 and TRBJ2-3, is ETGVTQSPTHLIKTRGQQVTLRCSSQSGHNTVSWYQQALGQGPQFIFQYYREEENGRGNFPPRFSGLQFPNYSSELNVNALELDDSALYLCASREGQGGLGDTQYFGPGTRLTVL.

The rearrangement joins TRBV9 to TRBJ2-1, with 9 bases fitting TRBD2. The CDR3 consists of 17 residues. CDR1 and CDR2 (germline): SGDLS, YYNGEE. Losses at the gene ends were 1 base for V and 1 base for J; bases not matched to a gene: 6. DNA of the CDR3: TGTGCCAGCAGCGTATCCAGCGGGGGGCCTTCCTACAATGAGCAGTTCTTC. Protein: CASSVSSGGPSYNEQFF. The full variable domain, its missing parts supplied by reference TRBV9 and TRBJ2-1, is DSGVTQTPKHLITATGQRVTLRCSPRSGDLSVYWYQQSLDQGLQFLIQYYNGEERAKGNILERFSAQQFPDLHSELNLSSLELGDSALYFCASSVSSGGPSYNEQFFGPGTRLTVL.

The chain is built from TRBV6-2 or TRBV6-3 and TRBJ1-2; 7 bases agree with TRBD1. The CDR3 consists of 13 residues. The ends lost 2 bases at V and 7 bases at J; junction bases unmatched: 4. CDR1 is MNHEY, CDR2 SVGEGT, per germline. In DNA form, the CDR3 reads TGTGCCAGCAGTTACGTTGACAGGGCTGGCTACACCTTC. Translated: CASSYVDRAGYTF.

The chain uses TRBV5-1 and TRBJ2-7; 7 bases map to TRBD1. Germline V CDR1 and CDR2: SGHRS, YFSETQ. Trimming removed 3 bases from V and 2 bases from J; junction bases left unmatched: 5. The CDR3 is 14 amino acids. The CDR3 protein is CASSSGQRPYEQYF. The CDR3 DNA follows: TGCGCCAGCAGCTCGGGACAGAGACCCTACGAGCAGTACTTC.

The V and J genes are TRBV7-3 and TRBJ2-3; D possibly corresponds to TRBD1 (6 bases). This CDR3 is built from 15 residues. The germline V gene has CDR1 SGHTA and CDR2 FQGTGA. With 1 base removed from V and 3 bases from J, the gap between germline ends came to 11 bases. CDR3 residues: CASSLKAGETDTQYF. CDR3 sequence (DNA): TGTGCCAGCAGCTTAAAAGCAGGGGAGACAGATACGCAGTATTTT.

This chain connects TRBV7-2 to TRBJ2-1; 8 positions match TRBD2. CDR3 length: 15 amino acids. J gave up 3 bases and V 5 bases, and 6 bases lay outside the gene matches. Germline V lookup: CDR1 SGHTA, CDR2 FQGNSA. The CDR3 nucleotides are TGTGCCAGCAGCATAGAAGCGGGGGTCTACAATGAGCAGTTCTTC. Amino acid sequence: CASSIEAGVYNEQFF.

This chain links TRBV13 with TRBJ2-5; 10 nucleotides line up with TRBD2. The CDR3 consists of 16 residues. From germline, CDR1 is PRHDT and CDR2 FYEKMQ (reference sequence). J gave up 1 base and V 4 bases, and 6 bases lay outside the gene matches. CDR3 in amino acids: CASSSGTSEAQETQYF. In DNA, the CDR3 is TGTGCCAGCAGCTCCGGGACTAGCGAGGCCCAAGAGACCCAGTACTTC.

V is TRBV7-2 and J is TRBJ2-5; 12 nucleotides match TRBD2. With 1 base clipped from V and 1 base from J, the junction kept 1 base outside the gene matches. This CDR3 has 16 residues. CDR1 and CDR2 from the germline V gene are SGHTA and FQGNSA. The CDR3 loop is CASSLGLAGAQETQYF. DNA of the CDR3: TGTGCCAGCAGCTTAGGACTAGCGGGGGCCCAAGAGACCCAGTACTTC.

The genes are TRBV6-5 and TRBJ2-7; 9 bases are a match to TRBD2. Germline loops: CDR1 MNHEY, CDR2 SVGAGI. V dropped 5 bases and J dropped 4; count of bases not matched to a gene: 3. The CDR3 sequence is 13 residues long. The CDR3 DNA reads TGTGCCAGCAGTAGACTAGCGGCTTACGAGCAGTACTTC. This encodes CASSRLAAYEQYF.

The chain uses TRBV14 and TRBJ1-4; the D is unclear. Germline CDR1 and CDR2: SGHDN and FVKESK. Trimming took 3 bases from V and 4 from J, leaving 15 bases between them. The CDR3 totals 16 residues. CDR3 in amino acids: CASSQHNLPGNEKLFF. The CDR3 DNA reads TGTGCCAGCAGCCAGCACAACCTCCCGGGTAATGAAAAACTGTTTTTT.

The chain couples TRBV3-1 (or the pseudogene TRBV3-2) to TRBJ2-3; 10 bases align to TRBD2. The CDR3 is 16 amino acids. Germline trimming cut 2 bases from V and 4 bases from J; bases unmatched to any gene: 6. Per germline, CDR1 LGHDT and CDR2 YNNKEL (reference sequence). The CDR3 protein is CASSQISSGGADTQYF. The CDR3 coding sequence is TGTGCCAGCAGCCAAATTTCCAGCGGGGGGGCAGATACGCAGTATTTT.

The V call is TRBV13, the J call TRBJ2-3; a weak D match, TRBD1 (5 bases). Trimming took off 0 bases at V and 3 bases at J, with 7 bases between the two ends. Looked up from germline, CDR1 is PRHDT and CDR2 is FYEKMQ (reference sequence). The CDR3 covers 14 residues. The CDR3 is CASSLGGATDTQYF. CDR3 in DNA: TGTGCCAGCAGCTTAGGAGGGGCAACAGATACGCAGTATTTT.

V gene TRBV7-2 combines with J gene TRBJ2-5, with 11 nucleotides matching TRBD2. Germline V lookup: CDR1 SGHTA, CDR2 FQGNSA. The CDR3 runs to 15 residues. V lost 5 bases and J lost 7; bases outside the gene matches: 9. The CDR3 region has the DNA TGTGCCAGCAGCCCCTCTAGCGGGGGGACGGGGACCCAGTACTTC. This translates into CASSPSSGGTGTQYF.

V is TRBV29-1 and J is TRBJ2-7; 15 bases agree with TRBD2. J gave up 0 bases and V 7 bases, and 7 bases lay outside the gene matches. Per the germline V gene, CDR1 is SQVTM and CDR2 is ANQGSEA. The length of the CDR3 is 16 residues. The CDR3 sequence is CSGLGLAGGLSYEQYF. CDR3 DNA sequence: TGCAGCGGCCTGGGACTAGCGGGGGGCCTCTCCTACGAGCAGTACTTC.

V is TRBV2 and J is TRBJ2-3; 8 bases agree with TRBD1. The V gene end was trimmed by 7 bases and the J gene end by 2 bases; junction bases not matched to a gene: 5. The CDR3 has 14 amino acids. Per the germline V gene, CDR1 is SNHLY and CDR2 is FYNNEI. The DNA for the CDR3 is TGTGCCAGCATGCCGGACAGGGACACAGATACGCAGTATTTT. It is translated as CASMPDRDTDTQYF. Full variable domain (missing parts from reference TRBV2 and TRBJ2-3): EPEVTQTPSHQVTQMGQEVILRCVPISNHLYFYWYRQILGQKVEFLVSFYNNEISEKSEIFDDQFSVERPDGSNFTLKIRSTKLEDSAMYFCASMPDRDTDTQYFGPGTRLTVL.

The rearrangement links TRBV6-2 or TRBV6-3 to TRBJ1-1, with TRBD1 matching 12 bases. The germline V gene encodes CDR1 MNHEY and CDR2 SVGEGT. The CDR3 covers 16 residues. V shed 6 bases and J 0 bases; nucleotides not matched to a gene: 5. In DNA, the CDR3 is TGTGCCAGCAGCCTGGGACAGGGGGCGATGAACACTGAAGCTTTCTTT. Residues: CASSLGQGAMNTEAFF.

The chain recombines TRBV7-2 with TRBJ1-2; D gene ambiguous. The CDR3 contains 13 residues. Germline CDR1 is SGHTA and CDR2 is FQGNSA. V was shortened by 1 base and J by 8 bases, with 11 bases between the two germline ends. CDR3 nucleotides: TGTGCCAGCAGCTTAGACAGACGTTTGGGCTACACCTTC. It translates to CASSLDRRLGYTF.

The chain links TRBV19 to TRBJ2-5, with TRBD2 matching over 11 bases. Germline CDR1 and CDR2: LNHDA and SQIVND (reference sequence). This CDR3 has 16 amino acids. Trimming at V came to 5 bases and at J to 0 bases, leaving 5 bases not matched to a gene. CDR3 amino acids: CASSARLAGNQETQYF. Written as DNA, the CDR3 is TGTGCCAGTAGTGCCAGACTAGCGGGGAACCAAGAGACCCAGTACTTC.